The following is a TCR beta chain sequence with its context. Data came from immunoSEQ multiplex PCR; TCRdb stores just in-frame clones and leaves some out. The table lists 65,000 to 70,000 clones, around 80% of them singletons, with around 25% in the top ten. The record originates from a study of blood T cell repertoires in COVID-19. For the study at large: From T cells, B-cell-depleted T cells, or PBMCs came the material, which was cDNA or gDNA.

The CDR3 runs to 16 residues. Germline-derived CDR1 and CDR2 are SGHTA and FQGNSA. V lost 5 bases to trimming and J lost 7 bases; unmatched junction nucleotides: 14. The specimen was peripheral blood. The rearrangement links TRBV7-2 to TRBJ1-2; 9 bases agree with TRBD1. The receptor was isolated from a human donor in a cohort sampled during active COVID-19. DNA for the CDR3: TGTGCCAGCAGCAAACCCGGACAGGGGAGGTCTTCTGGCTACACCTTC. Translating it yields CASSKPGQGRSSGYTF.